This T cell receptor (beta chain) was recovered during a study of T cell responses to AZD1222 COVID-19 vaccine. Study results and caveats: Reportedly, nearly half the spike-specific TCRs target unmutated variant regions. Only five or six individuals given AZD1222 were seropositive at baseline.

The repertoire was sequenced with immunoSEQ multiplex PCR; TCRdb's copy has only in-frame clones and lacks some. Altogether 100,000 or so clones are present, roughly 89% being singletons, with the ten largest covering approximately 40%. The CDR3 loop spans 12 amino acids. The V gene end was trimmed by 5 bases and the J gene end by 7 bases; junction bases not matched to a gene: 4. Germline V lookup: CDR1 MDHEN, CDR2 SYDVKM. On this clone itself: Its antigen is currently unknown.

This sequence originates from an adult who received the AZD1222 COVID-19 vaccine. The chain is built from TRBV28 and TRBJ1-2; 7 bases are a match to TRBD1. Sequenced here: peripheral blood, sampled 28 days after the second AZD1222 dose. CDR3 in DNA: TGTGCCAGCAGTCTCAGACAGGGTGGCTACACCTTC. This translates into CASSLRQGGYTF.